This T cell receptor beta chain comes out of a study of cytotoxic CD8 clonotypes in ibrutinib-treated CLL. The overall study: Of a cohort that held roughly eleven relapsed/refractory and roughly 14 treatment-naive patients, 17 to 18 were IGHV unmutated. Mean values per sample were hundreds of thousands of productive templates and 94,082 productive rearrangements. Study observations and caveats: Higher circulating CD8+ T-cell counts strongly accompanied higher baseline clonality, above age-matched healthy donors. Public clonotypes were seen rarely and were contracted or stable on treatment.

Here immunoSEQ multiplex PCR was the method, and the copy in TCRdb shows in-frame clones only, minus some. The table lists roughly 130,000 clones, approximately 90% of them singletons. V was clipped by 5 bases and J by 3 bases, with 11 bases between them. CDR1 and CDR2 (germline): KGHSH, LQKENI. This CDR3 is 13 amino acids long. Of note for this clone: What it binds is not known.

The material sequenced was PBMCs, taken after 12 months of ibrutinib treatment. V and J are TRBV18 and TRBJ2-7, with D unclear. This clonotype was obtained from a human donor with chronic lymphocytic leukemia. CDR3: CASSKLEYYEQYF. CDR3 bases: TGTGCCAGCTCAAAATTAGAGTACTACGAGCAGTACTTC.